The T cell receptor beta chain described here comes from a study of T cell repertoires in cytomegalovirus infection. Study at large: TCR beta signatures that were public indicated CMV infection and matching HLA type. Findings and caveats of the study: The ex vivo response showed dominance by HLA-C-restricted CMV-specific TCR beta clonotypes.

TCRdb re-called the reads with MiXCR, one entry per CDR3 protein. The repertoire has about 770,000 distinct CDR3 sequences, about 27% of them found once; the top ten carry about an eighth. With respect to this clonotype: The target antigen is unknown.

This TCR came from a human donor in good health (CMV status not recorded). Some clones in this sample may be carry-over from other donors' samples. Sequenced here: cultured CD8+ T cells from PBMCs, sampled from culture after CMV antigen stimulation.

CDR3 sequence (DNA): TGTGCCAGCAGGGGGGGACAGGCGGGCAATCAGCCCCAGCATTTT. The encoded protein is CASRGGQAGNQPQHF. The chain is built from TRBV6-8 and TRBJ1-5; TRBD1 aligns across 8 bases. This CDR3 has 15 residues. Germline V gene lookup returns CDR1 MNHGY and CDR2 SAAAGT. The V segment lost 6 bases and the J segment 2 bases; nucleotides outside the gene matches: 6.